Below, 30 T cell receptor beta chains from the same sample are listed, as sequenced in a study of chemoradiotherapy in HPV16-positive cancers (dated by TCRdb to 2022 to 2024). Library preparation used the immunoSEQ multiplex PCR assay. Sourced from immuneACCESS, this table was stored by TCRdb with only in-frame sequences that have V and J called. A share of the clones is absent; for the studies checked, an unresolved V gene accounts for under half, and the remainder has no known explanation. This sample is represented by some 3,900 clones; about four fifths of them were singletons. 18% of the sample is held by the ten biggest clonotypes. The sequences come from tumor tissue, collected from a patient who underwent chemoradiotherapy. Receptor source: a human donor with HPV-associated anogenital cancer.

The V and J genes are TRBV7-9 and TRBJ2-1, with 8 bases identical to TRBD2. This CDR3 has 14 amino acids. The J segment lost 8 bases and the V segment lost 3 bases, leaving 6 bases of the junction unmatched. CDR1 SEHNR and CDR2 FQNEAQ come from the germline V gene (reference sequence). In DNA form, the CDR3 reads TGTGCCAGCAGCTTGACGGGAGGGCTGGATGAGCAGTTCTTC. Translating it yields CASSLTGGLDEQFF. The full variable domain, completed using reference TRBV7-9 and TRBJ2-1, is DTGVSQNPRHKITKRGQNVTFRCDPISEHNRLYWYRQTLGQGPEFLTYFQNEAQLEKSRLLSDRFSAERPKGSFSTLEIQRTEQGDSAMYLCASSLTGGLDEQFFGPGTRLTVL.

This chain connects TRBV27 to TRBJ1-1; D call uncertain. The V gene lost 5 bases and the J gene lost 4 bases, with 14 bases spanning the gap. Germline V gene sequence: CDR1 MNHEY, CDR2 SMNVEV (reference sequence). The CDR3 totals 14 residues. The CDR3 DNA follows: TGTGCCAGCAGTCTCGGATCCGGTGGCACTGAAGCTTTCTTT. This codes for CASSLGSGGTEAFF.

For this clone: This CDR3 is also generated by other DNA sequences in the sample. This sequence joins TRBV6-5 and TRBJ1-4; D may be TRBD1 (5 bases). Germline-derived CDR1 and CDR2 are MNHEY and SVGAGI. This CDR3 comprises 15 residues. Trimming took off 0 bases at V and 11 bases at J, with 16 bases between the two ends. CDR3 sequence reads: CASSYSWDSVGKLFF. DNA of the CDR3: TGTGCCAGCAGTTACTCATGGGACTCAGTCGGGAAACTGTTTTTT.

The chain employs TRBV28 and TRBJ1-4, with D possibly matching TRBD1 (5 bases). Germline V gene data show CDR1 as MDHEN and CDR2 as SYDVKM. CDR3 size: 16 residues. Trimming removed 7 bases at V and 0 bases at J, with 15 bases between. CDR3 protein: CASNPTGLATNEKLFF. The CDR3 region has the DNA TGTGCCAGCAACCCCACAGGCCTTGCAACTAATGAAAAACTGTTTTTT.

The gene calls are TRBV30 and TRBJ2-1, with 9 bases identical to TRBD2. The CDR3 covers 14 residues. The V segment lost 1 base and the J segment 4 bases; nucleotides outside the gene matches: 2. Germline V gene data show CDR1 as GTSNPN and CDR2 as SVGIG (reference sequence). The CDR3, as DNA: TGTGCCTGGAGTGCACTAGCGGGTTACAATGAGCAGTTCTTC. It is translated as CAWSALAGYNEQFF.

This chain links TRBV27 with TRBJ2-7, with TRBD2 identical over 11 bases. The CDR3 consists of 14 residues. V dropped 6 bases and J dropped 6; count of bases not matched to a gene: 7. Germline loops: CDR1 MNHEY, CDR2 SMNVEV (reference sequence). CDR3 in DNA: TGTGCCAGCAGACTAGCGGGAGTATACGGCGAGCAGTACTTC. This encodes CASRLAGVYGEQYF.

The chain joins TRBV11-2 to TRBJ1-1; 7 bases are a match to TRBD1. The CDR3 is 14 residues long. V was pared by 2 bases and J by 4 bases, with 4 bases of the junction left unmatched. Germline loops: CDR1 SGHAT, CDR2 FQNNGV. The CDR3, as DNA: TGTGCCAGCAGCTTACCTCGACAGGGCACTGAAGCTTTCTTT. This sequence encodes CASSLPRQGTEAFF.

The V and J genes are TRBV25-1 and TRBJ2-2; D may be TRBD1 (6 bases). This CDR3 has 14 amino acids. V was shortened by 3 bases and J by 6 bases, with 11 bases between the two germline ends. Germline V lookup: CDR1 MGHDK, CDR2 SYGVNS. CDR3 loop: CASSDRGRAGELFF. The CDR3, as DNA: TGTGCCAGCAGTGACAGGGGAAGGGCCGGGGAGCTGTTTTTT.

The rearrangement links TRBV13 to TRBJ1-2; D remains unclear. Deletions cut 3 bases from V and 8 bases from J, with 10 bases between. The CDR3 extends over 12 amino acids. Per the germline V gene, CDR1 is PRHDT and CDR2 is FYEKMQ (reference sequence). For the CDR3, the DNA is TGTGCCAGCAGCTTTAATATTAGGGGCTACACCTTC. Translation gives CASSFNIRGYTF.

This sequence joins TRBV7-8 and TRBJ2-1; 7 nucleotides line up with TRBD2. Germline assignment: CDR1 SGHVS and CDR2 FQNEAQ. The V segment lost 5 bases and the J segment 8 bases; nucleotides outside the gene matches: 12. The CDR3 loop spans 15 amino acids. In DNA form, the CDR3 reads TGTGCCAGCAGCCCGAGGGCGGGAGATTTACATGAGCAGTTCTTC. This sequence encodes CASSPRAGDLHEQFF.

This clone has just one count. The chain has TRBV29-1 and TRBJ2-6; D possibly corresponds to TRBD1 (5 bases). V lost 4 bases and J 0 bases, leaving 7 bases between the germline ends. CDR1 is SQVTM and CDR2 is ANQGSEA in the germline V gene. This CDR3 contains 14 residues. As DNA, the CDR3 is TGCAGCGTTGGGGGCCGCTCTGGGGCCAACGTCCTGACTTTC. Its translation: CSVGGRSGANVLTF.

This chain connects TRBV11-2 to TRBJ2-4, with TRBD2 identical over 7 bases. The V gene's germline CDR1 is SGHAT and CDR2 FQNNGV. The CDR3 has 16 residues. V trimming: 0 bases; J trimming: 2 bases; junction bases outside the gene matches: 4. CDR3 in amino acids: CASSLEGGGSKNIQYF. As DNA, the CDR3 is TGTGCCAGCAGCTTAGAGGGCGGGGGTTCCAAAAACATTCAGTACTTC.

The rearrangement joins TRBV28 to TRBJ1-1, with no clear D. The CDR3 loop spans 14 amino acids. The V gene's germline CDR1 is MDHEN and CDR2 SYDVKM. Trimming stripped 5 bases from V and 6 bases from J, with 16 bases between. The CDR3 loop reads CASSTRTANAEAFF. CDR3 coding DNA: TGTGCCAGCAGTACCCGGACGGCCAACGCTGAAGCTTTCTTT. Combining the CDR3 with reference TRBV28 and TRBJ1-1 gives the whole variable domain DVKVTQSSRYLVKRTGEKVFLECVQDMDHENMFWYRQDPGLGLRLIYFSYDVKMKEKGDIPEGYSVSREKKERFSLILESASTNQTSMYLCASSTRTANAEAFFGQGTRLTVV.

This clone was recorded only once. The chain couples TRBV6-1 to TRBJ2-7, with D tentatively TRBD1 or TRBD2 (5 bases each). Germline loops: CDR1 MNHNS, CDR2 SASEGT. The CDR3 contains 14 residues. V was cut by 4 bases and J by 3 bases, with 13 bases left in between. CDR3 amino acids: CASSGFWDGYEQYF. The CDR3 region has the DNA TGTGCCAGCAGTGGGTTCTGGGACGGCTACGAGCAGTACTTC.

The chain couples TRBV6-6 to TRBJ2-7, with TRBD1 matching over 8 bases. Germline V CDR1 and CDR2: MNHNY, SVGAGI (reference sequence). The CDR3 loop spans 13 amino acids. J lost 5 bases, V lost 5 bases, and 5 bases had no gene match. The CDR3 region has the DNA TGTGCCAGCAGTGACAGGGGAAGGAACGAGCAGTACTTC. As protein: CASSDRGRNEQYF.

The CDR3 reads CASSIALGLSTDTQYF. DNA of the CDR3: TGTGCCAGTAGTATAGCTTTGGGCCTTAGCACAGATACGCAGTATTTT. The rearrangement joins TRBV19 to TRBJ2-3; D is uncertain. Germline V CDR1 and CDR2: LNHDA, SQIVND (reference sequence). The CDR3 is made up of 16 amino acids. Trimming pared 1 base from V and 0 bases from J, leaving 11 bases between.

J is TRBJ1-5 and V is TRBV9; 9 nucleotides match TRBD1. V shed 5 bases and J 7 bases; nucleotides not matched to a gene: 4. This CDR3 has 13 amino acids. Germline V gene lookup returns CDR1 SGDLS and CDR2 YYNGEE. The CDR3 nucleotides are TGTGCCAGCAGTCGACAGGGGGGACAGCCCCAGCATTTT. Protein sequence: CASSRQGGQPQHF.

The rearrangement joins TRBV10-3 to TRBJ1-4; maybe TRBD1 (6 bases). The CDR3 spans 13 residues. Germline CDR1 is ENHRY and CDR2 is SYGVKD. Trimming stripped 5 bases from V and 8 bases from J, with 12 bases between. CDR3 residues: CAISIGTNEKLFF. Here the CDR3 DNA reads TGTGCCATCAGTATCGGGACAAACGAAAAACTGTTTTTT.

This clone was detected once. V gene TRBV2 combines with J gene TRBJ1-5; TRBD1 agrees at 8 bases. The CDR3 length is 15 residues. Germline lookup yields CDR1 SNHLY and CDR2 FYNNEI. V lost 6 bases to trimming and J lost 6 bases; unmatched junction nucleotides: 10. For the CDR3, the DNA is TGTGCCAGCAGGGTGACAGGGGTAAGAAGTCAGCCCCAGCATTTT. It yields the protein CASRVTGVRSQPQHF. The full variable domain, its missing parts supplied by reference TRBV2 and TRBJ1-5, is EPEVTQTPSHQVTQMGQEVILRCVPISNHLYFYWYRQILGQKVEFLVSFYNNEISEKSEIFDDQFSVERPDGSNFTLKIRSTKLEDSAMYFCASRVTGVRSQPQHFGDGTRLSIL.

The chain joins TRBV18 to TRBJ1-2; D unresolved. The CDR3 is 13 amino acids. The germline V and J ends were trimmed by 6 bases and 5 bases, with 13 bases remaining between them. Per germline, CDR1 KGHSH and CDR2 LQKENI. The DNA for the CDR3 is TGTGCCAGCTCGGTGGACGGATCGTATGGCTACACCTTC. Encoded protein: CASSVDGSYGYTF.

This clone was seen only a few times. J is TRBJ2-1 and V is TRBV19, with D possibly matching TRBD1 (5 bases). The CDR3 is made up of 15 amino acids. The germline gives CDR1 LNHDA, CDR2 SQIVND (reference sequence). V lost 3 bases and J lost 5, with 14 bases in between. Here the CDR3 DNA reads TGTGCCAGTAGTATTAGGGAAGGGGTTGACAATGAGCAGTTCTTC. Its translation: CASSIREGVDNEQFF.

The chain joins TRBV7-6 to TRBJ2-7; TRBD2 matches 16 bases. Germline lookup yields CDR1 SGHVS and CDR2 FNYEAQ. There are 16 residues in the CDR3. V dropped 5 bases and J dropped 3; count of bases not matched to a gene: 4. CDR3 DNA sequence: TGTGCCAGCAGCACCGGGACTAGCGGGGGGGTCTACGAGCAGTACTTC. Protein: CASSTGTSGGVYEQYF.

Notes on this clone: This CDR3 is also generated by other DNA sequences in the sample. The chain couples TRBV6-1 to TRBJ2-7, with D tentatively TRBD2 (5 bases). CDR1 is MNHNS, CDR2 SASEGT, per germline. This CDR3 contains 12 residues. Trimming pared 5 bases from V and 3 bases from J, leaving 8 bases between. The CDR3 DNA is TGTGCCAGCAGTATTGAGGGCTACGAGCAGTACTTC. Its translation: CASSIEGYEQYF.

The V gene is TRBV2, the J gene TRBJ1-1; TRBD1 agrees at 11 bases. This CDR3 contains 17 residues. Losses at the gene ends were 6 bases for V and 4 bases for J; bases not matched to a gene: 13. CDR1 and CDR2 (germline): SNHLY, FYNNEI. DNA of the CDR3: TGTGCCAGCAGCGATAGGACAGGGGGCTATTCTATCACTGAAGCTTTCTTT. Translated, it gives CASSDRTGGYSITEAFF.

The gene calls are TRBV2 and TRBJ2-2, with TRBD2 matching over 11 bases. After removal of 7 bases from V and 7 bases from J, the junction contained 8 bases not matched to a gene. The CDR3 extends over 15 amino acids. Looked up from germline, CDR1 is SNHLY and CDR2 is FYNNEI. Written as DNA, the CDR3 is TGTGCCAGCACCGTACTAGCGGGAGAAGGCGGGGAGCTGTTTTTT. Amino acid sequence: CASTVLAGEGGELFF.

The J gene is TRBJ1-4, the V gene TRBV6-6; 7 nucleotides agree with TRBD1. The V gene's germline CDR1 is MNHNY and CDR2 SVGAGI (reference sequence). CDR3 size: 15 residues. Trimming took 2 bases from V and 5 from J; bases not matched to a gene: 5. The CDR3 nucleotides read TGTGCCAGCAGTTACACGACAGGGCCCAATGAAAAACTGTTTTTT. It yields the protein CASSYTTGPNEKLFF.

The chain links TRBV27 to TRBJ2-4; tentatively, D is TRBD1 or TRBD2 (5 bases each). V was trimmed by 2 bases and J by 0 bases, leaving 8 bases between them. Per germline, CDR1 MNHEY and CDR2 SMNVEV (reference sequence). The CDR3 covers 15 residues. CDR3 residues: CASSLGTEAKNIQYF. In nucleotides, the CDR3 is TGTGCCAGCAGTTTAGGGACCGAAGCCAAAAACATTCAGTACTTC.

There are a few counts of this clone. The gene calls are TRBV29-1 and TRBJ1-1, with D maybe TRBD1 (6 bases). The ends were cut back, 1 base at V and 0 bases at J, with 9 bases in the middle. This CDR3 contains 14 residues. CDR1 and CDR2 from the germline V gene are SQVTM and ANQGSEA. The CDR3 nucleotides are TGCAGCGTTGAAGCGCCAGGGGTGAACACTGAAGCTTTCTTT. Translating gives CSVEAPGVNTEAFF.

The chain recombines TRBV30 with TRBJ1-5; D is ambiguous. The germline V gene has CDR1 GTSNPN and CDR2 SVGIG (reference sequence). V was pared by 3 bases and J by 1 base, with 22 bases between. CDR3 size: 18 residues. CDR3 nucleotide sequence: TGTGCCTGGAGCCGAGGGATTCTAAGTACAGCCAGCAATCAGCCCCAGCATTTT. Protein: CAWSRGILSTASNQPQHF.

This clone has only one observation. This chain joins TRBV5-8 and TRBJ2-1; 8 nucleotides align to TRBD2. The CDR3 has 13 amino acids. Looked up from germline, CDR1 is SGHTS and CDR2 is YDEGEE. V gave up 10 bases and J gave up 0 bases; unmatched junction bases: 3. The CDR3 region is CARGGSSYNEQFF. DNA of the CDR3: TGTGCCCGGGGGGGGAGCTCCTACAATGAGCAGTTCTTC.